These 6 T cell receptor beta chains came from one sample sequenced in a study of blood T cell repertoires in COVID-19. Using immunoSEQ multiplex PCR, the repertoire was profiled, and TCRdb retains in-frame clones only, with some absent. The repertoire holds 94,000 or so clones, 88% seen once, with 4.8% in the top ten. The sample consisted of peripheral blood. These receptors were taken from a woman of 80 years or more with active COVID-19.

This CDR3 is CAWESRGAGSPLHF. As DNA, the CDR3 is TGTGCCTGGGAGTCAAGGGGCGCCGGTTCACCCCTCCACTTT. This sequence joins TRBV30 and TRBJ1-6, with D maybe TRBD1 (5 bases). V lost 5 bases and J lost 9, with 17 bases in between. CDR3 length: 14 residues. CDR1 GTSNPN and CDR2 SVGIG come from the germline V gene (reference sequence). Full variable domain (remainder filled in from reference TRBV30 and TRBJ1-6): SQTIHQWPATLVQPVGSPLSLECTVEGTSNPNLYWYRQAAGRGLQLLFYSVGIGQISSEVPQNLSASRPQDRQFILSSKKLLLSDSGFYLCAWESRGAGSPLHFGNGTRLTVT.

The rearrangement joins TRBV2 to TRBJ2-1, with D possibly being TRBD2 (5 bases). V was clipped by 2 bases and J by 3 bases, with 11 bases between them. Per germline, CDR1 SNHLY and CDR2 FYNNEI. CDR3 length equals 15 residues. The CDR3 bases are TGTGCCAGCAGTGAACGAGGGTCTGGCTACAATGAGCAGTTCTTC. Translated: CASSERGSGYNEQFF. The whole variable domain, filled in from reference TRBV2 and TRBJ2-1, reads EPEVTQTPSHQVTQMGQEVILRCVPISNHLYFYWYRQILGQKVEFLVSFYNNEISEKSEIFDDQFSVERPDGSNFTLKIRSTKLEDSAMYFCASSERGSGYNEQFFGPGTRLTVL.

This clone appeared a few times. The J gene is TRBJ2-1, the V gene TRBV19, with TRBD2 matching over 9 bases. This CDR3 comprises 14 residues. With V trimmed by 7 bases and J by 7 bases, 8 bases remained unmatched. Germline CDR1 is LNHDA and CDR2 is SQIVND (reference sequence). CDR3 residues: CASTPGLAWNEQFF. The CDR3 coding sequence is TGTGCCAGTACCCCGGGACTAGCCTGGAATGAGCAGTTCTTC. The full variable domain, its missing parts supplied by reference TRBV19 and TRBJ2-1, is DGGITQSPKYLFRKEGQNVTLSCEQNLNHDAMYWYRQDPGQGLRLIYYSQIVNDFQKGDIAEGYSVSREKKESFPLTVTSAQKNPTAFYLCASTPGLAWNEQFFGPGTRLTVL.

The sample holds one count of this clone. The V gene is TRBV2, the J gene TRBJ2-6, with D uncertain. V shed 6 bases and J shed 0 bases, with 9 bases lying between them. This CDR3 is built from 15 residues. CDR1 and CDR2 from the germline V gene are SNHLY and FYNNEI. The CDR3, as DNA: TGTGCCAGCAGCTCACAGCTCTCTGGGGCCAACGTCCTGACTTTC. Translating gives CASSSQLSGANVLTF.

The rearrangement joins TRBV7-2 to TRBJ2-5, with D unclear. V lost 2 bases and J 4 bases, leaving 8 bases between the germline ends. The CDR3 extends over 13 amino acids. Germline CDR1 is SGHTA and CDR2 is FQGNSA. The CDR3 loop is CASSLNFRETQYF. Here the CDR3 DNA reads TGTGCCAGCAGCTTAAATTTTAGAGAGACCCAGTACTTC. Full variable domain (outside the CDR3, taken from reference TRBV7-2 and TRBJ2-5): GAGVSQSPSNKVTEKGKDVELRCDPISGHTALYWYRQSLGQGLEFLIYFQGNSAPDKSGLPSDRFSAERTGGSVSTLTIQRTQQEDSAVYLCASSLNFRETQYFGPGTRLLVL.

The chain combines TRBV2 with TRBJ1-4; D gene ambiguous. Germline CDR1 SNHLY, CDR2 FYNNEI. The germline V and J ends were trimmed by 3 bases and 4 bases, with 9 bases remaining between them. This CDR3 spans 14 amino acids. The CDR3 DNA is TGTGCCAGCAGTGATCGGAGAAATAATGAAAAACTGTTTTTT. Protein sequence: CASSDRRNNEKLFF.